This TCR beta chain was recovered during a study of CD8 T cells in ankylosing spondylitis. This clonotype was recorded at least ten times. The CDR3 is made up of 15 amino acids. Trimming left V 1 base short and J 2 bases short, with 12 bases between. Looked up from germline, CDR1 is DFQATT and CDR2 is SNEGSKA (reference sequence). TCRdb passed the 5' RACE reads through MiXCR, listing each CDR3 protein once. Of some 130,000 distinct CDR3 sequences in the sample, about a tenth are singletons; the top ten hold approximately 3.3%. Source material: blood, either unsorted or a sorted T cell fraction (not recorded which). This chain links TRBV20-1 with TRBJ2-1, with a tentative D call TRBD1 (6 bases). The receptor was derived from a male donor with ankylosing spondylitis or in good health (not recorded which). CDR3 region: CSARVQPGAYNEQFF. CDR3 bases: TGCAGTGCTAGAGTCCAGCCAGGGGCCTACAATGAGCAGTTCTTC.